This TCR beta chain was found in a study of cytomegalovirus exposure and HLA in healthy donors. PCR used 60 Vbeta primers and 13 Jbeta primers. Measured with immunoSEQ multiplex PCR; TCRdb has only the in-frame clones, and not every one. The sample contains approximately 100,000 clones, 65% to 80% of which appear only once. Notes on the study in general: A later analysis appeared to link common viral pathogens to several of the most significant clusters. Researchers reported from a later analysis that most CMV-associated TCR beta chains appeared HLA-restricted. Presence/absence comparisons presumed near-even sequencing depth among donors.

Germline V CDR1 and CDR2: GTSNPN, SVGIG (reference sequence). This CDR3 is 12 amino acids long. The V end was cut by 2 bases, the J end by 2 bases, with 5 bases between. This clone was detected a few times. Antigen specificity is unknown. The origin of this receptor is a woman aged 35 to 49 in good health and CMV-seronegative. The sequencing sample was made of PBMCs. The chain uses TRBV30 and TRBJ2-3; D ambiguous. CDR3 DNA: TGTGCCTGGAGTCTACTCACAGATACGCAGTATTTT. Amino acid sequence: CAWSLLTDTQYF.